This T cell receptor (beta chain) was documented in a study of glioma-infiltrating T cells after dendritic cell vaccination. Described time point: after dendritic cell vaccination, including at tumor progression/relapse. Germline CDR1 is SEHNR and CDR2 is FQNEAQ (reference sequence). CDR3 length: 15 residues. The V end lost 5 bases, the J end lost 3 bases, and 16 bases lay between the germline ends. Assay used: immunoSEQ multiplex PCR; TCRdb lists only in-frame clones, some missing. The sample holds about 91,000 clones, roughly four fifths seen once. The sequence was obtained from a human donor with glioblastoma. The genes are TRBV7-9 and TRBJ1-2; TRBD1 is a possible D gene (5 bases). The sequences come from blood, collected after dendritic cell vaccination. The CDR3 region has the DNA TGTGCCAGCAGCCATACTACCGGCAGGGACTATGGCTACACCTTC. Translation gives CASSHTTGRDYGYTF.